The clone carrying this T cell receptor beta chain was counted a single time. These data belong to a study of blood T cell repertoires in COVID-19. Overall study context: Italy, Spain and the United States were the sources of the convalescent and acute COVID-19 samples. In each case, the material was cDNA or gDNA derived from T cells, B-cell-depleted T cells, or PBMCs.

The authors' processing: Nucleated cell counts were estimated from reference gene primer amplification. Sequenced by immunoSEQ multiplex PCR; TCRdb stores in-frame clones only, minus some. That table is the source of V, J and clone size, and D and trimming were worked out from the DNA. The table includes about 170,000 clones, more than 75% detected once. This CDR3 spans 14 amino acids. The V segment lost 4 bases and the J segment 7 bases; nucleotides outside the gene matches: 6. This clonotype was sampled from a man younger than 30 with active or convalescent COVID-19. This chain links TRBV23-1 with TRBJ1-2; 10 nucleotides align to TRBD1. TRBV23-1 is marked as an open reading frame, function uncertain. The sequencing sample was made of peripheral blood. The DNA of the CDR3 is TGCGCCAGCAGTCCAATAAGGACAGGGGGTGGCTACACCTTC. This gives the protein CASSPIRTGGGYTF.